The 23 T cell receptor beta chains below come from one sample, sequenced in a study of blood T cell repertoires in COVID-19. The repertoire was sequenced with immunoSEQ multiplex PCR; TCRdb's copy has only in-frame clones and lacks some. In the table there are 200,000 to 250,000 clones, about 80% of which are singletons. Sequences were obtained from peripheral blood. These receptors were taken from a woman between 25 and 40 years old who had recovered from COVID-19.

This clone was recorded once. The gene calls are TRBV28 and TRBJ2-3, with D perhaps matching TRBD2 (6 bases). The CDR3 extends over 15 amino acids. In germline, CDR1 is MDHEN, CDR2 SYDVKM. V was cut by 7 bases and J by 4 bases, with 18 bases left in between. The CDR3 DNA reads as TGTGCCAGCACTAACGGAGGGCCTAGGGCAGATACGCAGTATTTT. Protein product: CASTNGGPRADTQYF.

The CDR3 DNA reads as TGTGCCAGTAGTATCACCGGGACAGGGTCGAATGAAAAACTGTTTTTT. It is translated as CASSITGTGSNEKLFF. The chain carries TRBV19 and TRBJ1-4, with 9 bases aligning to TRBD1. The CDR3 loop spans 16 amino acids. Germline CDR1 and CDR2: LNHDA and SQIVND (reference sequence). The ends lost 3 bases at V and 5 bases at J; junction bases unmatched: 7.

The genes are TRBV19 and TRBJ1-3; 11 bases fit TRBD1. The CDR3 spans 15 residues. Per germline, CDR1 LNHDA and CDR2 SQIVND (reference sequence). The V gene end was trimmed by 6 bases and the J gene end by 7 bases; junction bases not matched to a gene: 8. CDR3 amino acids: CASSPGTGGMNTIYF. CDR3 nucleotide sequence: TGTGCCAGTAGCCCCGGGACAGGGGGAATGAACACCATATATTTT.

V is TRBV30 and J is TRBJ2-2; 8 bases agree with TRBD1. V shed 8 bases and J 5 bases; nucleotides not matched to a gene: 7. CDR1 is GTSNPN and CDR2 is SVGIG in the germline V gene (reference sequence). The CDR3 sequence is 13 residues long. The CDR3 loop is CARDRFGTGELFF. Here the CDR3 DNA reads TGTGCCCGGGACAGGTTTGGAACCGGGGAGCTGTTTTTT.

The DNA of the CDR3 is TGTGCCAGCAGTTCGAACAGGGGCCGGGTAGGGCCTCAGCCCCAGCATTTT. It is translated as CASSSNRGRVGPQPQHF. The chain uses TRBV28 and TRBJ1-5, with TRBD1 identical over 7 bases. Trimming cost V 4 bases and J 6 bases; bases outside gene matches: 15. Germline CDR1 and CDR2: MDHEN and SYDVKM. The CDR3 contains 17 residues.

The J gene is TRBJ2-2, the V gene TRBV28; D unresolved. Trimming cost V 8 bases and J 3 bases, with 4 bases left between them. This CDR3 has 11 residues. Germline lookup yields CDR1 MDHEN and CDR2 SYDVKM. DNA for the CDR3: TGTGCCAGCCTCTACACCGGGGAGCTGTTTTTT. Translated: CASLYTGELFF.

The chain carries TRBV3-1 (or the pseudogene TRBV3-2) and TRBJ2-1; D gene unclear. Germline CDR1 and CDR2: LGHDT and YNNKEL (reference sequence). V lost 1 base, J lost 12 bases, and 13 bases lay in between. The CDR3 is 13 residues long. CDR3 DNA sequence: TGTGCCAGCAGCCAAGTTCCCCCCCGCGGGCAGTTCTTC. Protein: CASSQVPPRGQFF.

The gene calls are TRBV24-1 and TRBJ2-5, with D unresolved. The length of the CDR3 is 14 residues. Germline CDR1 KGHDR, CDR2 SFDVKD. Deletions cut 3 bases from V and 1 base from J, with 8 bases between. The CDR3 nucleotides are TGTGCCACCAGTGATCCGAGTCTCCAAGAGACCCAGTACTTC. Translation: CATSDPSLQETQYF.

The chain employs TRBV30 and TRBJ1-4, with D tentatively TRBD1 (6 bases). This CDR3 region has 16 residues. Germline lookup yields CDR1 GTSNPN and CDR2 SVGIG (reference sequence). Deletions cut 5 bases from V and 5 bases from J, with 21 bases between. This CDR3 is CAWRLQGSLRNEKLFF. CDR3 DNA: TGTGCCTGGCGCCTCCAGGGGTCCTTGCGGAATGAAAAACTGTTTTTT.

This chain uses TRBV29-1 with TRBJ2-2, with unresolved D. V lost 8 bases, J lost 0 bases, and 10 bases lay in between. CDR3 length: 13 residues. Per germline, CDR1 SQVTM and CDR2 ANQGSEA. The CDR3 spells CSIQRTNTGELFF. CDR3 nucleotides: TGCAGCATACAGAGAACGAACACCGGGGAGCTGTTTTTT.

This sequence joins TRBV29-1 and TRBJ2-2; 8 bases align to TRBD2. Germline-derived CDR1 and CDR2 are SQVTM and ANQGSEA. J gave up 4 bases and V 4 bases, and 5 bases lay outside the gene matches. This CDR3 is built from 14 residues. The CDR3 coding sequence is TGCAGCGTTGGGACGAGCGGGGGCACCGGGGAGCTGTTTTTT. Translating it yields CSVGTSGGTGELFF.

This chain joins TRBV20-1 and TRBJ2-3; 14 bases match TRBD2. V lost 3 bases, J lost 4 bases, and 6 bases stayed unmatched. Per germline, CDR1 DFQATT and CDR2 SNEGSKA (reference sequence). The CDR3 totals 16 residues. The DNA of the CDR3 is TGCAGTGCTAGTGGGACTAGCGGGAGTCTCCCAGATACGCAGTATTTT. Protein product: CSASGTSGSLPDTQYF.

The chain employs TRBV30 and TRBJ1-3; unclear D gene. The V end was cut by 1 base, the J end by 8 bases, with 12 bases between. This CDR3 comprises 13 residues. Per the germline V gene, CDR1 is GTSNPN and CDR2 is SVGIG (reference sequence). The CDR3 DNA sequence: TGTGCCTGGAGTGGGGGAGGTTCAGACACCATATATTTT. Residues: CAWSGGGSDTIYF.

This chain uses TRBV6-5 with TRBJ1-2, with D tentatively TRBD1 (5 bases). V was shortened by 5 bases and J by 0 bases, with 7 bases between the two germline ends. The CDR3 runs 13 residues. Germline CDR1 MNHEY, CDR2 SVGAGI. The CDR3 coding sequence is TGTGCCAGCAGTCTGACAGCTAACTATGGCTACACCTTC. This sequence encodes CASSLTANYGYTF.

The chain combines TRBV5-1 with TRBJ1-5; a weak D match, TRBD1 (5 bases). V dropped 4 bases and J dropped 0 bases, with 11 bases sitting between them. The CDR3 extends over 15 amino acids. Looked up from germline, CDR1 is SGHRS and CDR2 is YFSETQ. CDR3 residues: CASSQGGASNQPQHF. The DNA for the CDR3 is TGCGCCAGCAGCCAGGGAGGGGCTAGCAATCAGCCCCAGCATTTT.

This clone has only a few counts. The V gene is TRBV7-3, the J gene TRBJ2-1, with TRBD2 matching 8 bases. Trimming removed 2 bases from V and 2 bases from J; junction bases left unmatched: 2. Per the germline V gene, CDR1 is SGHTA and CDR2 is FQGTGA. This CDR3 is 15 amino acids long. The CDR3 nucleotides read TGTGCCAGCAGCTTAGCGGGAGGCACCTACAATGAGCAGTTCTTC. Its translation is CASSLAGGTYNEQFF.

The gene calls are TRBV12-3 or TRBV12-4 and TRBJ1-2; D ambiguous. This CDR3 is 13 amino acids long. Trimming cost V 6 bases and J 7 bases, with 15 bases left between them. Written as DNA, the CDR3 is TGTGCCAGCAGCAAAATTTTGGCAAGTGGCTACACCTTC. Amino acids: CASSKILASGYTF.

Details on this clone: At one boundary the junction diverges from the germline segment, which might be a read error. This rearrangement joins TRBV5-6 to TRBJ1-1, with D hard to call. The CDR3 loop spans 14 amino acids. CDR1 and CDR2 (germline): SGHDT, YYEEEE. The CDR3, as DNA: TGTGCCAGCCGCTTCCGGACTTCCAACACTGAAGCTTTCTTT. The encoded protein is CASRFRTSNTEAFF.

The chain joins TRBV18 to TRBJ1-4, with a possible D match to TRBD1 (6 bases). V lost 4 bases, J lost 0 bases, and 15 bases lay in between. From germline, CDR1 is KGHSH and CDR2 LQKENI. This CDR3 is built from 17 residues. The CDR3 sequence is CASSRGGLHATNEKLFF. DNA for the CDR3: TGTGCCAGCTCACGGGGGGGCCTTCATGCAACTAATGAAAAACTGTTTTTT.

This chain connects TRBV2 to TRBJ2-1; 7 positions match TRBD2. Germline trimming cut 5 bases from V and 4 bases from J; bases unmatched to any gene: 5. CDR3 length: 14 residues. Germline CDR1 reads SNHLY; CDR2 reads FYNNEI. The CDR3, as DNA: TGTGCCAGCAGTTCCGGGACTATGTACAATGAGCAGTTCTTC. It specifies CASSSGTMYNEQFF.

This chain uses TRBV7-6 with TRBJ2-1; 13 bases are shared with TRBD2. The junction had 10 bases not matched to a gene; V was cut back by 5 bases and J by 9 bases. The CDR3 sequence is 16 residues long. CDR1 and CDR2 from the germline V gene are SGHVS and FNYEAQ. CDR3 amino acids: CASSTRLAGGLGEQFF. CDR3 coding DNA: TGTGCCAGCAGCACCCGACTAGCGGGAGGTCTGGGTGAGCAGTTCTTC.

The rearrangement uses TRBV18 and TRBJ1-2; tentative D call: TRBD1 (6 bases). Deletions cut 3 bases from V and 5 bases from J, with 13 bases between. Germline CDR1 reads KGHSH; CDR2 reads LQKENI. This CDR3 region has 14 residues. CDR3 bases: TGTGCCAGCTCACCGCCAGGGGAGGGGTATGGCTACACCTTC. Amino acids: CASSPPGEGYGYTF.

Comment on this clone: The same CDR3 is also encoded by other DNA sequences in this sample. CDR3 in DNA: TGTGCCAGCAGCGTAGCGGGCCAAGAGACCCAGTACTTC. This codes for CASSVAGQETQYF. The V call is TRBV9, the J call TRBJ2-5; D is uncertain. The CDR3 runs 13 residues. Trimming cost V 0 bases and J 1 base, with 4 bases left between them. The germline V gene has CDR1 SGDLS and CDR2 YYNGEE.